One sample yielded the 30 T cell receptor beta chains listed below, sequenced in a study of blood T cell repertoires in COVID-19. TCRdb's table, derived via immunoSEQ multiplex PCR, lists solely in-frame clones and lacks some. The sample consists of 60,000 to 75,000 clones, about 85% of them appearing once. The sequenced sample was peripheral blood. The receptors were sampled from an elderly woman with active or convalescent COVID-19.

The J gene is TRBJ2-2, the V gene TRBV29-1, with D unclear. V lost 6 bases, J lost 3 bases, and 5 bases lay in between. The CDR3 has 11 amino acids. Germline V gene sequence: CDR1 SQVTM, CDR2 ANQGSEA. The CDR3 DNA is TGCAGCGTACAAGACACCGGGGAGCTGTTTTTT. It translates to CSVQDTGELFF.

The DNA of the CDR3 is TGCGCCAGCAGCACAAGTACTAGCGGGGCCACGGGAGGGGAGCTGTTTTTT. Its protein product is CASSTSTSGATGGELFF. V gene TRBV5-1 combines with J gene TRBJ2-2; TRBD2 matches at 10 bases. Germline V gives CDR1 SGHRS, CDR2 YFSETQ. V lost 4 bases to trimming and J lost 8 bases; unmatched junction nucleotides: 14. The CDR3 contains 17 residues.

This rearrangement joins TRBV10-3 to TRBJ1-1, with D perhaps matching TRBD1 (6 bases). Germline V gene data show CDR1 as ENHRY and CDR2 as SYGVKD. Trimming pared 5 bases from V and 2 bases from J, leaving 18 bases between. The CDR3 consists of 16 residues. The CDR3 is CAISPQGSDYNTEAFF. The CDR3 DNA reads as TGTGCCATCAGTCCACAGGGTTCCGATTACAACACTGAAGCTTTCTTT.

This rearrangement joins TRBV10-3 to TRBJ1-6; 9 nucleotides align to TRBD1. CDR3 length equals 17 residues. Germline CDR1 and CDR2: ENHRY and SYGVKD. The V and J ends lost 0 bases and 7 bases, in that order; junction bases with no gene match: 7. CDR3 sequence (DNA): TGTGCCATCAGTGAGTCTGATGGGACAGGGAACAATTCACCCCTCCACTTT. This translates into CAISESDGTGNNSPLHF.

This chain links TRBV6-1 with TRBJ1-1; D possibly corresponds to TRBD1 (5 bases). The CDR3 is 16 amino acids. Trimming took off 2 bases at V and 0 bases at J, with 13 bases between the two ends. Germline CDR1 and CDR2: MNHNS and SASEGT. CDR3 loop: CASSEIFGGMNTEAFF. The CDR3 DNA reads as TGTGCCAGCAGTGAAATCTTCGGGGGGATGAACACTGAAGCTTTCTTT.

This rearrangement joins TRBV7-2 to TRBJ2-3; 8 bases align to TRBD2. This CDR3 comprises 15 residues. V lost 3 bases and J lost 1; bases outside the gene matches: 3. Germline V CDR1 and CDR2: SGHTA, FQGNSA. DNA for the CDR3: TGTGCCAGCAGCTTTCAAGCGGGGGGCACAGATACGCAGTATTTT. It codes for CASSFQAGGTDTQYF.

The J gene is TRBJ2-7, the V gene TRBV6-5, with 10 bases fitting TRBD1. The junction had 5 bases not matched to a gene; V was cut back by 6 bases and J by 3 bases. The CDR3 is 14 residues long. Germline-derived CDR1 and CDR2 are MNHEY and SVGAGI. The CDR3 reads CASRIGDRGYEQYF. In DNA form, the CDR3 reads TGTGCCAGCAGGATCGGGGACAGGGGCTACGAGCAGTACTTC.

The J gene is TRBJ2-5, the V gene TRBV5-6; D ambiguous. The germline V gene has CDR1 SGHDT and CDR2 YYEEEE. Trimming cost V 0 bases and J 3 bases, with 12 bases left between them. The CDR3 totals 15 residues. In DNA form, the CDR3 reads TGTGCCAGCAGCTTGGGTGCTCGGTCGAAAGAGACCCAGTACTTC. It specifies CASSLGARSKETQYF. Full variable domain (outside the CDR3, taken from reference TRBV5-6 and TRBJ2-5): DAGVTQSPTHLIKTRGQQVTLRCSPKSGHDTVSWYQQALGQGPQFIFQYYEEEERQRGNFPDRFSGHQFPNYSSELNVNALLLGDSALYLCASSLGARSKETQYFGPGTRLLVL.

The gene calls are TRBV30 and TRBJ1-1; 8 bases are a match to TRBD1. Germline lookup yields CDR1 GTSNPN and CDR2 SVGIG (reference sequence). This CDR3 comprises 13 residues. The junction had 11 bases not matched to a gene; V was cut back by 8 bases and J by 6 bases. The CDR3 spells CASRGLRYSEAFF. For the CDR3, the DNA is TGTGCCAGCAGGGGGCTCAGGTACTCTGAAGCTTTCTTT.

The chain has TRBV7-9 and TRBJ2-1; TRBD2 is a possible D gene (6 bases). CDR1 SEHNR and CDR2 FQNEAQ come from the germline V gene (reference sequence). Trimming removed 6 bases from V and 7 bases from J, with 19 bases in between. This CDR3 contains 15 residues. The CDR3 is CASSPTGTYLNEQFF. CDR3 nucleotides: TGTGCCAGCAGTCCAACCGGGACTTACTTGAATGAGCAGTTCTTC.

This clone came up once. This chain connects TRBV24-1 to TRBJ1-2, with unresolved D. CDR1 and CDR2 from the germline V gene are KGHDR and SFDVKD. The CDR3 contains 15 residues. V was trimmed by 3 bases and J by 2 bases, leaving 12 bases between them. The CDR3 sequence is CATSDAGRHNYGYTF. CDR3 sequence (DNA): TGTGCCACCAGTGATGCAGGAAGGCACAACTATGGCTACACCTTC.

This chain uses TRBV6-5 with TRBJ2-7, with D tentatively TRBD1 (6 bases). In germline, CDR1 is MNHEY, CDR2 SVGAGI. The CDR3 runs 14 residues. Trimming left V 5 bases short and J 1 base short, with 12 bases between. The DNA for the CDR3 is TGTGCCAGCAGTAAGCCGGGACAATCCTACGAGCAGTACTTC. It codes for CASSKPGQSYEQYF.

This chain uses TRBV4-3 with TRBJ1-4; a possible D gene is TRBD1 (5 bases). Germline V CDR1 and CDR2: LGHNA, YSLEER. The CDR3 totals 15 residues. V was clipped by 0 bases and J by 8 bases, with 13 bases between them. The CDR3 loop is CASSQDGVRGEKLFF. The CDR3 region has the DNA TGCGCCAGCAGCCAAGATGGGGTCCGGGGGGAAAAACTGTTTTTT.

V usage is TRBV9 and J usage is TRBJ1-3; weak D call: TRBD1 (5 bases). V was trimmed by 2 bases and J by 6 bases, leaving 12 bases between them. CDR1 and CDR2 (germline): SGDLS, YYNGEE. The CDR3 has 14 residues. This CDR3 is CASSVGGALNTIYF. CDR3 in DNA: TGTGCCAGCAGCGTGGGAGGGGCCCTAAACACCATATATTTT.

The rearrangement links TRBV10-3 to TRBJ2-5; D ambiguous. V dropped 3 bases and J dropped 0 bases, with 11 bases sitting between them. CDR1 ENHRY and CDR2 SYGVKD come from the germline V gene. The CDR3 runs to 15 residues. For the CDR3, the DNA is TGTGCCATCAGTGAATTCAGGTCAGACCAAGAGACCCAGTACTTC. It codes for CAISEFRSDQETQYF.

V gene TRBV7-6 combines with J gene TRBJ2-7, with TRBD1 matching 10 bases. CDR3 length equals 14 residues. The V gene end was trimmed by 1 base and the J gene end by 6 bases; junction bases not matched to a gene: 3. Germline V gene sequence: CDR1 SGHVS, CDR2 FNYEAQ. CDR3 region: CASSLEDRGREQYF. The CDR3 region has the DNA TGTGCCAGCAGCTTAGAAGACAGGGGGCGCGAGCAGTACTTC. Using reference TRBV7-6 and TRBJ2-7 for the parts outside the CDR3, the full variable domain is GAGVSQSPRYKVTKRGQDVALRCDPISGHVSLYWYRQALGQGPEFLTYFNYEAQQDKSGLPNDRFSAERPEGSISTLTIQRTEQRDSAMYRCASSLEDRGREQYFGPGTRLTVT.

The chain uses TRBV2 and TRBJ2-7; 7 nucleotides line up with TRBD2. This CDR3 region has 13 residues. V lost 7 bases to trimming and J lost 2 bases; unmatched junction nucleotides: 5. Germline V gene data show CDR1 as SNHLY and CDR2 as FYNNEI. Here the CDR3 DNA reads TGTGCCAGCAATCTACGGGGGGCCTACGAGCAGTACTTC. Translation: CASNLRGAYEQYF.

There are many counts of this clone. The rearrangement joins TRBV28 to TRBJ2-5; D gene unclear. Looked up from germline, CDR1 is MDHEN and CDR2 is SYDVKM. The CDR3 is 12 residues long. Between the trimmed V and J ends, which lost 3 bases and 6 bases, there was a span of 8 bases. The CDR3 reads CASSFEVQTQYF. The CDR3 DNA follows: TGTGCCAGCAGTTTTGAGGTCCAGACCCAGTACTTC.

CDR3 nucleotides: TGTGCCAGCAGCTTAAAACGGGACAGAAATAATTCACCCCTCCACTTT. This sequence encodes CASSLKRDRNNSPLHF. The chain recombines TRBV11-2 with TRBJ1-6; 7 positions match TRBD1. Germline V gene sequence: CDR1 SGHAT, CDR2 FQNNGV. Trimming removed 2 bases from V and 5 bases from J; junction bases left unmatched: 6. The CDR3 contains 16 residues.

This sequence joins TRBV6-5 and TRBJ2-2; the D gene is possibly TRBD2 (6 bases). V was trimmed by 4 bases and J by 1 base, leaving 7 bases between them. The CDR3 is made up of 14 amino acids. Germline-derived CDR1 and CDR2 are MNHEY and SVGAGI. This CDR3 reads CASSSGLNTGELFF. The DNA of the CDR3 is TGTGCCAGCAGTTCGGGACTGAACACCGGGGAGCTGTTTTTT.

The rearrangement joins TRBV11-3 to TRBJ2-3; 7 bases map to TRBD2. The CDR3 spans 14 residues. Germline lookup yields CDR1 SGHNT and CDR2 YENEEA. With 2 bases clipped from V and 1 base from J, the junction kept 0 bases outside the gene matches. The CDR3 sequence: CASSLSGGTDTQYF. For the CDR3, the DNA is TGTGCCAGCAGCTTAAGCGGGGGCACAGATACGCAGTATTTT.

This rearrangement joins TRBV19 to TRBJ2-2; possibly TRBD1 for D (6 bases). Germline-derived CDR1 and CDR2 are LNHDA and SQIVND (reference sequence). V was trimmed by 0 bases and J by 6 bases, leaving 20 bases between them. The CDR3 runs to 18 residues. CDR3 amino acids: CASSIDLGTRRESGELFF. DNA for the CDR3: TGTGCCAGTAGTATAGATCTCGGGACAAGGCGTGAGTCCGGGGAGCTGTTTTTT.

The rearrangement links TRBV11-3 to TRBJ2-1; D gene unclear. Germline CDR1 SGHNT, CDR2 YENEEA. V was cut by 1 base and J by 7 bases, with 8 bases left in between. The CDR3 is made up of 13 amino acids. This chain's CDR3 is CASSLAVSNEQFF. CDR3 coding DNA: TGTGCCAGCAGCTTAGCCGTGAGTAATGAGCAGTTCTTC.

The chain combines TRBV30 with TRBJ1-6, with a possible D match to TRBD1 (5 bases). The CDR3 loop spans 14 amino acids. With 0 bases removed from V and 9 bases from J, the gap between germline ends came to 12 bases. The V gene's germline CDR1 is GTSNPN and CDR2 SVGIG (reference sequence). CDR3 sequence reads: CAWSVQGNASPLHF. The CDR3 nucleotides read TGTGCCTGGAGTGTCCAGGGTAATGCTTCACCCCTCCACTTT.

The chain uses TRBV7-9 and TRBJ1-1; D may be TRBD1 (5 bases). Germline assignment: CDR1 SEHNR and CDR2 FQNEAQ (reference sequence). The germline V and J ends were trimmed by 4 bases and 4 bases, with 16 bases remaining between them. This CDR3 comprises 15 residues. CDR3 protein: CASSSAKGSSTEAFF. In DNA, the CDR3 is TGTGCCAGCAGCTCAGCAAAGGGGTCGAGCACTGAAGCTTTCTTT.

The gene calls are TRBV4-3 and TRBJ2-4, with 9 bases fitting TRBD1. CDR3 size: 18 residues. V shed 0 bases and J 0 bases; nucleotides not matched to a gene: 6. The germline CDR1 and CDR2 sequences are LGHNA and YSLEER. This chain's CDR3 is CASSQEWTGDLAKNIQYF. The DNA of the CDR3 is TGCGCCAGCAGCCAAGAATGGACAGGGGATCTAGCCAAAAACATTCAGTACTTC.

The J gene is TRBJ1-1, the V gene TRBV29-1, with D maybe TRBD1 (6 bases). V was pared by 5 bases and J by 6 bases, with 13 bases between. CDR1 and CDR2 from the germline V gene are SQVTM and ANQGSEA. This CDR3 contains 12 residues. The CDR3 protein is CSVYPPGAEAFF. The DNA of the CDR3 is TGCAGCGTTTATCCTCCAGGGGCTGAAGCTTTCTTT.

The CDR3 sequence: CAWSDPPGQGVLFGNTIYF. The CDR3 DNA follows: TGTGCCTGGAGTGATCCCCCGGGACAGGGTGTTTTATTTGGAAACACCATATATTTT. This rearrangement joins TRBV30 to TRBJ1-3; the match to TRBD1 covers 9 bases. Trimming cost V 1 base and J 3 bases; bases outside gene matches: 16. The CDR3 extends over 19 amino acids. Germline V gene sequence: CDR1 GTSNPN, CDR2 SVGIG (reference sequence).

V gene TRBV6-5 combines with J gene TRBJ2-1, with unresolved D. There are 16 residues in the CDR3. Germline V gives CDR1 MNHEY, CDR2 SVGAGI. Trimming removed 4 bases from V and 2 bases from J, with 15 bases in between. Written as DNA, the CDR3 is TGTGCCAGCAGTTTAGTCCGCGGCCCCCCCTACAATGAGCAGTTCTTC. Translating gives CASSLVRGPPYNEQFF.

J is TRBJ2-1 and V is TRBV28, with TRBD2 matching 7 bases. There are 14 residues in the CDR3. Germline CDR1 MDHEN, CDR2 SYDVKM. The V segment lost 6 bases and the J segment 10 bases; nucleotides outside the gene matches: 12. CDR3 sequence: CASSALLAIGEQFF. As DNA, the CDR3 is TGTGCCAGCAGCGCGCTACTAGCGATTGGAGAGCAGTTCTTC.